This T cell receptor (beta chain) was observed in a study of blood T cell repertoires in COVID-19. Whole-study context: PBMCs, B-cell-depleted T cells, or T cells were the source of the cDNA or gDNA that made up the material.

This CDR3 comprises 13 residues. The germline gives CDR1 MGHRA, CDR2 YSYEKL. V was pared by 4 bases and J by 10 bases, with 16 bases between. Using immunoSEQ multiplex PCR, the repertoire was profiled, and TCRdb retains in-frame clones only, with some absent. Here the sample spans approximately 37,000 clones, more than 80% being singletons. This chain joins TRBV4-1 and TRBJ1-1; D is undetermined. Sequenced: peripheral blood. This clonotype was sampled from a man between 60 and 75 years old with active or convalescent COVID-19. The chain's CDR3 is CASSRFQEERAFF. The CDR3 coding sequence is TGCGCCAGCAGCCGTTTCCAAGAGGAGAGAGCTTTCTTT.